This TCR beta chain was sequenced during a study of T cells in Graves' hyperthyroidism and ophthalmopathy (dated by TCRdb to about 2019). Study-wide context: Peripheral blood was sampled at the time of initial diagnosis, prior to any treatment. After blood sampling, hyperthyroidism patients were treated with methimazole at a starting dose of 30 mg daily, and ophthalmopathy patients were treated with high-dose intravenous methylprednisolone. To identify distinguishing TCR V-J signatures, a discovery cohort of 100 or so patients was used, comprising approximately 40 with Graves' ophthalmopathy and some 57 with stable Graves' hyperthyroidism. Whether ophthalmopathy could be predicted prospectively was tested in an independent validation cohort made up of approximately 19 hyperthyroidism patients plus 17 patients who later progressed to ophthalmopathy. TCR Vbeta CDR3 sequencing of 120 to 150 peripheral blood samples (about 45 ophthalmopathy, about 75 hyperthyroidism and approximately 17 progressor patients) is reported in the paper. The 100 or so discovery patients were randomly divided into training and test sets at a 7:3 ratio. In more than 5 Graves' hyperthyroidism patients, the study also compared T-cell repertoires from thyroid tissue with T-cell repertoires from blood. Summary of the overall study and its limitations: In validation, the model predicted progression to ophthalmopathy a median of approximately 6.6 months before onset, with roughly 70% sensitivity and 72.22% specificity. Most expanded thyroid clonotypes (frequency above 0.001) were also detected in blood, suggesting blood repertoires may reflect thyroid immune responses. In cross-validation, a model built on a 13 V-J signature told ophthalmopathy apart from stable hyperthyroidism with over 85% sensitivity and roughly 81% specificity, and in testing the same model reached 80%/75%. No statistical method was used to fix the sample size in advance, and group allocation was not hidden from the investigators.

The CDR3 runs 13 residues from the cysteine to the phenylalanine. The DNA shown is the 39-base CDR3, in frame from base 1. CDR1 is given as MNHEY and CDR2 as SMNVEV, both from the germline V gene (reference sequence). The TCR beta CDR3 regions were amplified from the RNA transcripts. For the first round of RT-PCR on the TCR CDR3, the HTBI primer set was used together with the Qiagen OneStep RT-PCR kit. Libraries were constructed in a second round of multiplex PCR, after which size selection and purification were performed. Paired-end sequencing of the libraries was performed with 100 bp reads on an Illumina HiSeq2000. The published analysis was carried out like this. SOAPnuke was used to process the raw data, throwing out any read that contained adapters or uncalled bases, had a mean Phred below 15, or lacked an exact constant-primer or identifier match. COPE v1.2.5 was used to merge high-quality paired reads, and clonotypes were defined as unique nucleotide sequences. MiTCR v1.1 was used to align the clonotypes against IMGT TRBV, TRBD and TRBJ reference segments. The analysis included only V-J combinations with a frequency above 0.0001, which together covered more than 99% of the repertoires. A TCS score was defined as the ratio between F50 (clonal expansion) and ExV (chaos), using BLOSUM62-based TCRdist between CDR3 peptides within each V-J. Welch's t-statistics and random forest reduced just over 500 V-J features to some 14, which were used in a naive Bayes classifier (R e1071). The public reads were reprocessed in TCRdb via fastp at Q25 and MiXCR, keeping in-frame beta chains. Entries that share a CDR3 protein sequence are merged under the most common genes and DNA. None of the V and J calls come from the authors' own analysis; TCRdb made them. Recorded for this sample are fewer than 850,000 distinct CDR3 sequences; 17% of them occurred a single time. The ten largest clones capture around a sixth of the sample.

A patient counted as having stable Graves' hyperthyroidism if no progression to ophthalmopathy occurred over 18 months of follow-up. Hyperthyroidism patients were aged 18 to 65 years and newly diagnosed, with disease duration of less than 2 months. Any patient with an uncontrolled infection, another autoimmune disease, pregnancy or lactation was excluded. Diagnoses were based on clinical symptoms, serum thyroxine and TRAb, thyroid ultrasound and orbital computed tomography. Ficoll-Paque density gradient centrifugation was used to isolate PBMCs from around 9.1 ml of fresh peripheral blood. Trizol reagent was used to extract total RNA, and RNA quality was then checked on an Agilent 2100 Bioanalyzer. As regards this clonotype: This receptor's antigen is unknown. Its ends do not fully match the called genes, so a read error is possible.

Sequences were obtained from blood. The rearrangement combines TRBV27 with TRBJ2-1; the D gene cannot be named for sure. This TCR derives from a man aged 45-65 years with Graves' hyperthyroidism. The DNA sequence is given as TGTGCCAGCAGTCTCCATCCCTACAAAGAGCAGTTCTTC. Translated, it reads CASSLHPYKEQFF.